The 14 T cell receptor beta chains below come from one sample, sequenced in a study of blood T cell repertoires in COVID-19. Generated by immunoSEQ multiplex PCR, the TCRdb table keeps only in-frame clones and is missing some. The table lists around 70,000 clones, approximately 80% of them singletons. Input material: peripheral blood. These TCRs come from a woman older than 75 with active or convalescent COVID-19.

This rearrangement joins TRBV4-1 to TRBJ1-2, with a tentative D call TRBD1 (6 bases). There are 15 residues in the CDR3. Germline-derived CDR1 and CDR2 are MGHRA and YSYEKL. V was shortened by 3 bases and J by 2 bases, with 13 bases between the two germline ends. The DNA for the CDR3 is TGCGCCAGCAGCCAGGGGGCCGGGTTGAACTATGGCTACACCTTC. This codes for CASSQGAGLNYGYTF.

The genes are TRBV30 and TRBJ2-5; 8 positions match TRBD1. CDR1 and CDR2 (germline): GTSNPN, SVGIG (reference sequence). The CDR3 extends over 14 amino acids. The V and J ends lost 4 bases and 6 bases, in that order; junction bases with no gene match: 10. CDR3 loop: CAWILPGGGKTQYF. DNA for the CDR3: TGTGCCTGGATCCTTCCAGGGGGCGGGAAGACCCAGTACTTC. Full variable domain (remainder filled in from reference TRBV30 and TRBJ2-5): SQTIHQWPATLVQPVGSPLSLECTVEGTSNPNLYWYRQAAGRGLQLLFYSVGIGQISSEVPQNLSASRPQDRQFILSSKKLLLSDSGFYLCAWILPGGGKTQYFGPGTRLLVL.

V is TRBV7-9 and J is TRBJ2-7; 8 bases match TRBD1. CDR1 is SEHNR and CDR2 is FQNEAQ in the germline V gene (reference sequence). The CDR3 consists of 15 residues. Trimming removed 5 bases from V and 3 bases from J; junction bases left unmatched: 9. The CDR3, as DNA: TGTGCCAGCAGCCTCGTGCTACAGGGGGTCTACGAGCAGTACTTC. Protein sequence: CASSLVLQGVYEQYF.

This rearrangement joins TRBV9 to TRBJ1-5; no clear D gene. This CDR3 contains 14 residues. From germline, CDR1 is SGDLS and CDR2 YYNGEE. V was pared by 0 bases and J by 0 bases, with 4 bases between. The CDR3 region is CASSVADSNQPQHF. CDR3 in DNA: TGTGCCAGCAGCGTAGCAGATAGCAATCAGCCCCAGCATTTT. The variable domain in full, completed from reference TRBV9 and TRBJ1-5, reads DSGVTQTPKHLITATGQRVTLRCSPRSGDLSVYWYQQSLDQGLQFLIQYYNGEERAKGNILERFSAQQFPDLHSELNLSSLELGDSALYFCASSVADSNQPQHFGDGTRLSIL.

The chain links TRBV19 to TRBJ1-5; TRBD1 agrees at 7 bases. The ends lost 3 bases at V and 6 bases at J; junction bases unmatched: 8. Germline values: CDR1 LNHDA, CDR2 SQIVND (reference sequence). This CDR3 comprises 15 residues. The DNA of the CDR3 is TGTGCCAGTAGTATTGAGGGGGCGCGGGGTCAGCCCCAGCATTTT. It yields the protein CASSIEGARGQPQHF. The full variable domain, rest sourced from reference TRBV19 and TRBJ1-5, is DGGITQSPKYLFRKEGQNVTLSCEQNLNHDAMYWYRQDPGQGLRLIYYSQIVNDFQKGDIAEGYSVSREKKESFPLTVTSAQKNPTAFYLCASSIEGARGQPQHFGDGTRLSIL.

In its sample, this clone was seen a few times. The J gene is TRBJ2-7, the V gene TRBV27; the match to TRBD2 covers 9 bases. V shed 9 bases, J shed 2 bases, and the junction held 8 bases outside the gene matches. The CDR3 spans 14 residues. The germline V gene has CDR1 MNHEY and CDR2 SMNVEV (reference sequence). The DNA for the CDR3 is TGTGCCAGTATGAGACTAGCGGATACCTACGAGCAGTACTTC. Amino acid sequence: CASMRLADTYEQYF.

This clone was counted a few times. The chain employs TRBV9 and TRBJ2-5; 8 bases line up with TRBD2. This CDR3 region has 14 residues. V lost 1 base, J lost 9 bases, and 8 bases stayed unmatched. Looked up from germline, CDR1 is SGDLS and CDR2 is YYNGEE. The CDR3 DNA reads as TGTGCCAGCAGCGTAAAGGGACTAGAAGTGGCCCAGTACTTC. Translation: CASSVKGLEVAQYF.

CDR3 region: CASSEKRGITKTEAFF. The CDR3 DNA follows: TGTGCCAGCAGTGAAAAACGGGGGATCACAAAAACTGAAGCTTTCTTT. The chain uses TRBV6-1 and TRBJ1-1; tentatively, D is TRBD1 (5 bases). V lost 2 bases to trimming and J lost 5 bases, with 18 bases between them. The V gene's germline CDR1 is MNHNS and CDR2 SASEGT. The CDR3 loop spans 16 amino acids.

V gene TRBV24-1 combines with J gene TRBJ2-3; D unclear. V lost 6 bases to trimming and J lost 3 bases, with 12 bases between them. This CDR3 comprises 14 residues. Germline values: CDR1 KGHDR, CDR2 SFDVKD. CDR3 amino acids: CATSFALDTDTQYF. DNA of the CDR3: TGTGCCACCAGTTTCGCGTTAGATACAGATACGCAGTATTTT.

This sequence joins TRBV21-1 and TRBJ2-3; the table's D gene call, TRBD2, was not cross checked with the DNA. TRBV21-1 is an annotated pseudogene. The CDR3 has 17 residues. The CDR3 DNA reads TGTGCCAGCAGCAAACCGGGACTAGCGGGAGAAACAGATACGCAGTATTTT. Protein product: CASSKPGLAGETDTQYF.

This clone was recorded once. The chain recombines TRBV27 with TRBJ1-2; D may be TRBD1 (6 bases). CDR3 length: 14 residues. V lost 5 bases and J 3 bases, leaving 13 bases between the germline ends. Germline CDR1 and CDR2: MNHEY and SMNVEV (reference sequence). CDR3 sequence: CASSPVDRYYGYTF. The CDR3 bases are TGTGCCAGCAGTCCCGTGGACAGATACTATGGCTACACCTTC.

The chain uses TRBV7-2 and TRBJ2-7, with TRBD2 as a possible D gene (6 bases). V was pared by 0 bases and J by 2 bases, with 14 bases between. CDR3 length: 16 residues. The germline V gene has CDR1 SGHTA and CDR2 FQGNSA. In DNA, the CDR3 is TGTGCCAGCAGCTTAGCGCGGTCTAGCGTGGCCTACGAGCAGTACTTC. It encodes CASSLARSSVAYEQYF.

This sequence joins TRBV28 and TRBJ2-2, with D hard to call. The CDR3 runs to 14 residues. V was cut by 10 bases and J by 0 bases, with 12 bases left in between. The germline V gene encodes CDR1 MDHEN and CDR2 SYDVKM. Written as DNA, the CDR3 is TGTGCCACCCTATCCCATTCGAACACCGGGGAGCTGTTTTTT. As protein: CATLSHSNTGELFF.

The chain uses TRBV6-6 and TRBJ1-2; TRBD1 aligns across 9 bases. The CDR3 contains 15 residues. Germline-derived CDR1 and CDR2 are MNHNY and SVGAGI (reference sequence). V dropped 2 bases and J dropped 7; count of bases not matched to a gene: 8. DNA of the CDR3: TGTGCCAGCAGTTACGGGGACAGGGCAAGTGCTGGCTACACCTTC. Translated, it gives CASSYGDRASAGYTF.